This record concerns one T cell receptor beta chain sequence. The junction departs from the called germline gene at one end, perhaps through a read error. After constant-region reverse-primer amplification, full-length variable regions underwent semi-nested PCR with Nested Universal Primer A. TCRdb used MiXCR to reprocess the 5' RACE reads, holding one entry per CDR3 protein. Of roughly 56,000 distinct CDR3 sequences in the sample, around 30% are singletons; the top ten hold around 2.5%. Germline lookup yields CDR1 SEHNR and CDR2 FQNEAQ (reference sequence). This CDR3 contains 18 residues. V and J are TRBV7-9 and TRBJ1-1, with TRBD1 as a possible D gene (5 bases). The clonotype comes from a female donor with breast cancer. The specimen sequenced was tumor-infiltrating naive CD4+ T cells sorted from the breast tumor. Subset defined: naive CD4+ T cells, CD4+CD45RA+CD25-. Here the CDR3 reads CPSSPRLGPLRPNTEAFF. The CDR3 nucleotides read TGTCCCAGCAGCCCTCGGTTGGGACCCTTAAGACCGAACACTGAAGCTTTCTTT.